This T cell receptor (beta chain) stems from a study of blood T cell repertoires in COVID-19 (dated by TCRdb to 2020 to 2022). Notes on the research overall: Collaborator samples came from the United States, Italy and Spain and covered acute and convalescent phases of COVID-19. The prospective study material was composed of cDNA or gDNA derived from T cells, B-cell-depleted T cells, or PBMCs. Deeply sampled blood TCRbeta repertoires from subjects exposed to, actively infected with, or recovered from COVID-19 were included in the dataset. The repertoires were made available in a free public database intended to serve as a resource for research on the immune response to SARS-CoV-2. Samples came from the ongoing ImmuneRACE study (first 160 participants) plus 1,254 subjects from 6 global collaborators. Sample metadata almost always included a de-identified subject ID, COVID-19 status, age in years and sex. Where available, HLA class I and class II types were obtained from metadata supplied by the sample provider rather than from assay-based typing. Study-wide conclusions, independent of this receptor: How much clinical and demographic metadata was included differed by source and by participant, and the metadata was provided uncurated.

On this clone: Which antigen it targets is not known. No base qualities exist here, and no much larger clone lies one base off it.

TCRbeta CDR3 regions were amplified from genomic DNA by means of the immunoSEQ Assay, a bias-controlled multiplex PCR. Per the original workflow: Within the assay, amplification of reference gene primers was used to estimate how many nucleated cells each sample contained. To quantify the absolute abundance of each unique TCRbeta CDR3 rearrangement, sequence reads were collapsed and filtered. For each sample, productive Simpson clonality was calculated as the square root of Simpson's diversity index across productive rearrangements. Not all clones reach the TCRdb copy of this immuneACCESS table, which keeps in-frame sequences only. Checked studies attribute under half of the gap to unresolved V genes and leave the rest unexplained. V and J calls and clone size are given by that table; D and trimming were obtained from the DNA. This sample is represented by 220,000 or so clones; 82% of them were singletons. The ten largest make up over 7% of the sample.

CDR1 and CDR2 are drawn from the germline V gene: SGHDN, FVKESK. Including cysteine and phenylalanine, the CDR3 has 14 amino acids. Left in the record is the CDR3 DNA by itself, 42 bases read in frame from the first base. V sheds 4 bases and J sheds 4 bases, leaving 10 bases between their ends. One collaborating source in Seattle enrolled patients during active infection and followed them longitudinally through the course of disease. The collaborating institutions used their own protocols to collect whole blood in K2EDTA tubes. Collaborator samples were shipped for TCRbeta analysis as frozen whole blood, isolated PBMCs, or DNA extracted from either sample type.

Sequencing was done on a sample of peripheral blood. The rearranged chain carries TRBV14 and TRBJ2-2, with TRBD2 as a weak D call on 5 bases. The TCR sequence derives from a woman over 75 with COVID-19, enrolled during active disease. The CDR3 region: CASSRLLTTGELFF. The nucleotides are TGTGCCAGCAGCCGACTATTAACCACCGGGGAGCTGTTTTTT.